The T cell receptor beta chain described here comes from a study of brain T cells in children with intractable seizures (dated by TCRdb to 2020 to 2023). In terms of the full investigation: A NanoString immunology panel was first used to screen resected brain tissue from 53 pediatric epilepsy surgery cases for immune gene transcripts. Of the roughly 12 selected surgery cases, pre-surgery blood was also sequenced for eight, so four had brain tissue only.

Here is what the overall study found, with its caveats: Viral specificity was inferred only from CDR3 sequence similarity, and patients' HCMV serostatus was unknown. Because sequencing depth differed between pre- and post-surgery blood, the absence of clones from the pre-surgery sample may reflect undersampling.

The immunoSEQ assay was applied to genomic DNA to generate the TCR beta chain sequences. Per the source publication's procedure: Any CDR3 sequence that did not begin with the conserved framework cysteine at position 104 was removed by hand. To get clonality, the normalized Shannon's Diversity Index was subtracted from one, giving values from 0 (maximal diversity) to 1 (oligoclonal). To check whether a given CDR3 had different frequencies in two samples, for example brain versus blood, chi-squared comparison-of-proportions tests were used. Public clonotypes were found through immuneACCESS searches, while the VDJdb browser was used to judge similarity to known antiviral clonotypes. Entries here come from immuneACCESS through TCRdb and include only in-frame sequences with V and J called. Some clones fail to appear in such tables; in the studies checked, an unresolved V gene covers under half of the shortfall, and the cause of the remainder is unknown. V, J and clone size derive from that table, while D and trimming were established from the DNA sequence. The sample table holds fewer than 150,000 clones, of which roughly 92% were seen once. 3.8% of the sample is in the top ten clones.

From a lookup of the germline V gene, CDR1 and CDR2 are SGDLS and YYNGEE. Trimming removed 0 bases from V and 4 bases from J; the gene matches leave 3 bases unexplained. From its cysteine to its phenylalanine, the CDR3 spans 14 amino acids. Only CDR3 DNA is held: 42 bases, read in frame from base 1. The sample's time point label, in plain terms: resected brain tissue, or blood drawn just prior to surgery. Surgery cases with the highest brain T cell transcript signatures were selected for TCR beta chain sequencing of brain tissue and, where available, blood. Prior to surgery, the patients had been treated with at least one anti-epileptic drug. The TCR-sequenced patients were children whose drug-resistant epilepsy was caused by tuberous sclerosis complex, focal cortical dysplasia, Rasmussen encephalitis or hemimegalencephaly. Blood samples were drawn just before the epilepsy surgery. Bulk genomic DNA was isolated from unsorted brain tissue and whole blood using the Monarch genomic DNA purification kit.

With respect to this clone: Which antigen it targets is not known. No qualities accompany the bases; no much larger clone lies one base away.

Here the sequenced sample was peripheral blood, taken at surgery. The sequence was collected from a boy under two years old with hemimegalencephaly and intractable seizures. The chain was built from TRBV9 and TRBJ1-2, and TRBD1 aligns with 7 junction nucleotides. CDR3 loop: CASSVDRGGYGYTF. Read as DNA, the sequence is TGTGCCAGCAGCGTAGACAGGGGCGGCTATGGCTACACCTTC.